This T cell receptor beta chain came from a study of lymphopenia after photon versus proton radiotherapy. The length of the CDR3 is 15 residues. Losses at the gene ends were 3 bases for V and 1 base for J; bases not matched to a gene: 1. CDR1 LNHDA and CDR2 SQIVND come from the germline V gene (reference sequence). Produced via immunoSEQ multiplex PCR; TCRdb's table is partial and in-frame only. The sample lists 35,000 to 45,000 clones, about 83% occurring once. This clone occurred once. What it binds is not known. Findings and limits, study-wide: Proton therapy kept repertoires fairly stable, unlike photons, which gained effector/memory cells.

The origin of this receptor is a man aged 45 to 65 with gastric cancer. V is TRBV19 and J is TRBJ2-2; TRBD1 agrees at 8 bases. This specimen was peripheral blood, taken from a patient treated with photon-based radiotherapy. CDR3 bases: TGTGCCAGTAGTATGGGGACAGGGAACACCGGGGAGCTGTTTTTT. It is translated as CASSMGTGNTGELFF.